The 22 T cell receptor beta chains in this list originate from one sample, sequenced in a study of STAT3 mutations in large granular lymphocyte leukemia. Broader study findings: At least one immunodominant TCR beta clonotype appeared in every T-cell large granular lymphocyte leukemia patient.

Their cognate antigens are unknown. Sequencing was performed with immunoSEQ multiplex PCR; in TCRdb, only in-frame clones are kept and a portion is missing. Of 10,000 to 15,000 clones listed, around 90% are singletons. The sequenced material came from peripheral blood mononuclear cells. These receptors all come from a man in his forties with T-cell large granular lymphocyte leukemia. Some clones in this sample may be carry-over from other donors' samples.

The chain carries TRBV4-1 and TRBJ2-7; D may be TRBD1 (6 bases). The CDR3 has 14 amino acids. Trimming removed 0 bases at V and 7 bases at J, with 13 bases between. Germline V lookup: CDR1 MGHRA, CDR2 YSYEKL. CDR3 in DNA: TGCGCCAGCAGCCAAGAGGGGGCAGGGCGGGAGCAGTACTTC. This gives the protein CASSQEGAGREQYF.

The chain has TRBV30 and TRBJ2-7; D perhaps matches TRBD1 (5 bases). Trimming shortened V by 3 bases and J by 5 bases, and 11 bases separated the two germline ends. The CDR3 is 12 amino acids. Germline V CDR1 and CDR2: GTSNPN, SVGIG (reference sequence). The CDR3 DNA sequence: TGTGCCTGGAGCCCTAGGGGAAACGAGCAGTACTTC. This translates into CAWSPRGNEQYF.

This clone was picked up one time. The chain uses TRBV5-1 and TRBJ2-5; 7 bases align to TRBD2. V dropped 0 bases and J dropped 1; count of bases not matched to a gene: 6. Germline assignment: CDR1 SGHRS and CDR2 YFSETQ. The CDR3 totals 16 residues. CDR3 DNA: TGCGCCAGCAGCTTGGTTTTGGGGGGGTCCCAAGAGACCCAGTACTTC. Protein: CASSLVLGGSQETQYF.

The genes are TRBV29-1 and TRBJ2-1; 8 positions agree with TRBD1. V was clipped by 7 bases and J by 1 base; unmatched bases: 9. Per the germline V gene, CDR1 is SQVTM and CDR2 is ANQGSEA. The CDR3 runs 15 residues. The CDR3 DNA follows: TGCAGCGCCCCAGGGGGCTCGGATTCCTACAATGAGCAGTTCTTC. Amino acid sequence: CSAPGGSDSYNEQFF.

V gene TRBV28 combines with J gene TRBJ1-5, with D hard to call. V was shortened by 7 bases and J by 1 base, with 8 bases between the two germline ends. The CDR3 loop spans 13 amino acids. The germline V gene encodes CDR1 MDHEN and CDR2 SYDVKM. This CDR3 reads CASIKQSNQPQHF. In nucleotides, the CDR3 is TGTGCCAGCATTAAGCAGAGCAATCAGCCCCAGCATTTT.

The chain is built from TRBV7-6 and TRBJ2-7; 7 positions match TRBD1. J was trimmed by 0 bases and V by 5 bases; bases with no gene match: 7. Per germline, CDR1 SGHVS and CDR2 FNYEAQ. The CDR3 is 15 amino acids. The DNA for the CDR3 is TGTGCCAGCAGCCCATACCAGGGGGACTCCTACGAGCAGTACTTC. The encoded protein is CASSPYQGDSYEQYF.

This chain connects TRBV19 to TRBJ1-5; a possible D gene is TRBD1 (5 bases). Germline V gives CDR1 LNHDA, CDR2 SQIVND (reference sequence). Deletions cut 3 bases from V and 2 bases from J, with 11 bases between. This CDR3 comprises 15 residues. CDR3 in amino acids: CASSISGGGNQPQHF. The CDR3 DNA reads as TGTGCCAGTAGTATCTCTGGGGGAGGCAATCAGCCCCAGCATTTT.

The chain uses TRBV19 and TRBJ1-5; D is unresolved. Germline V gives CDR1 LNHDA, CDR2 SQIVND (reference sequence). This CDR3 comprises 15 residues. V was trimmed by 6 bases and J by 4 bases, leaving 16 bases between them. The CDR3, as DNA: TGTGCCAGTAGCTCCCAGAATTGGCAAAATCAGCCCCAGCATTTT. Encoded protein: CASSSQNWQNQPQHF.

V and J are TRBV10-1 and TRBJ2-3, with TRBD2 matching over 9 bases. The CDR3 has 15 residues. Germline assignment: CDR1 WNHNN and CDR2 SYGVQD (reference sequence). V was pared by 4 bases and J by 1 base, with 3 bases of the junction left unmatched. The CDR3 bases are TGCGCCAGCAGTGTTGCTAGCGGGGGCACAGATACGCAGTATTTT. This sequence encodes CASSVASGGTDTQYF.

The rearrangement joins TRBV28 to TRBJ1-3; D might be TRBD1 (5 bases). Trimming shortened V by 9 bases and J by 3 bases, and 15 bases separated the two germline ends. The CDR3 is 14 residues long. The germline gives CDR1 MDHEN, CDR2 SYDVKM. CDR3 DNA: TGTGCCAGTCACTCTCAGGGATTTGGAAACACCATATATTTT. Translating it yields CASHSQGFGNTIYF.

The chain has TRBV5-1 and TRBJ1-6, with 8 bases that match TRBD1. Germline CDR1 is SGHRS and CDR2 is YFSETQ. The CDR3 sequence is 17 residues long. V shed 5 bases and J 3 bases; nucleotides not matched to a gene: 10. DNA of the CDR3: TGCGCCAGCAGGGACTCAGGGGGCGCAATCTATAATTCACCCCTCCACTTT. This gives the protein CASRDSGGAIYNSPLHF. Combining the CDR3 with reference TRBV5-1 and TRBJ1-6 gives the whole variable domain KAGVTQTPRYLIKTRGQQVTLSCSPISGHRSVSWYQQTPGQGLQFLFEYFSETQRNKGNFPGRFSGRQFSNSRSEMNVSTLELGDSALYLCASRDSGGAIYNSPLHFGNGTRLTVT.

The chain links TRBV7-9 to TRBJ2-5; 11 nucleotides line up with TRBD2. V gave up 9 bases and J gave up 1 base; unmatched junction bases: 4. Germline V gives CDR1 SEHNR, CDR2 FQNEAQ (reference sequence). The CDR3 covers 14 residues. CDR3 residues: CASRLAGPQETQYF. CDR3 sequence (DNA): TGTGCCAGTAGACTAGCGGGGCCCCAAGAGACCCAGTACTTC.

V is TRBV27 and J is TRBJ1-1; maybe TRBD1 (6 bases). Trimming shortened V by 7 bases and J by 5 bases, and 17 bases separated the two germline ends. CDR3 length: 14 amino acids. The germline V gene has CDR1 MNHEY and CDR2 SMNVEV (reference sequence). The CDR3, as DNA: TGTGCCAGCACCGTGGGAGGGGGGAGGACTGAAGCTTTCTTT. It codes for CASTVGGGRTEAFF.

This clone was detected only once. The chain combines TRBV6-6 with TRBJ2-7, with TRBD1 matching 10 bases. Germline V CDR1 and CDR2: MNHNY, SVGAGI (reference sequence). The CDR3 totals 15 residues. V lost 5 bases and J lost 5; bases outside the gene matches: 9. The CDR3 region is CASSPNETGGDEQYF. DNA of the CDR3: TGTGCCAGCAGTCCGAACGAGACAGGGGGCGACGAGCAGTACTTC.

V is TRBV5-6 and J is TRBJ2-3, with 12 nucleotides matching TRBD2. The germline gives CDR1 SGHDT, CDR2 YYEEEE. The V gene end was trimmed by 0 bases and the J gene end by 4 bases; junction bases not matched to a gene: 9. The CDR3 sequence is 18 residues long. As DNA, the CDR3 is TGTGCCAGCAGCTTGGTGCTAGCGGGGGGGCCTGGAGCAGATACGCAGTATTTT. Amino acids: CASSLVLAGGPGADTQYF.

A few counts support this clone. V usage is TRBV18 and J usage is TRBJ1-3; 10 bases match TRBD1. Trimming cost V 6 bases and J 3 bases; bases outside gene matches: 8. CDR3 length equals 16 residues. Germline loops: CDR1 KGHSH, CDR2 LQKENI. CDR3 DNA sequence: TGTGCCAGCTCCCCGCCCGGGACAGGGGTTGGAAACACCATATATTTT. Its protein product is CASSPPGTGVGNTIYF.

The rearrangement joins TRBV7-9 to TRBJ1-1, with D maybe TRBD1 (5 bases). Trimming removed 1 base from V and 0 bases from J, with 9 bases in between. The CDR3 loop spans 15 amino acids. The germline gives CDR1 SEHNR, CDR2 FQNEAQ (reference sequence). Here the CDR3 reads CASSLGRQMNTEAFF. The CDR3 DNA sequence: TGTGCCAGCAGCTTAGGTAGACAGATGAACACTGAAGCTTTCTTT. Combining the CDR3 with reference TRBV7-9 and TRBJ1-1 gives the whole variable domain DTGVSQNPRHKITKRGQNVTFRCDPISEHNRLYWYRQTLGQGPEFLTYFQNEAQLEKSRLLSDRFSAERPKGSFSTLEIQRTEQGDSAMYLCASSLGRQMNTEAFFGQGTRLTVV.

V gene TRBV29-1 combines with J gene TRBJ2-2; D remains unclear. CDR1 SQVTM and CDR2 ANQGSEA come from the germline V gene. CDR3 length: 14 amino acids. V lost 2 bases, J lost 1 base, and 8 bases lay in between. The CDR3 loop reads CSVEPGLNTGELFF. The CDR3 DNA is TGCAGCGTTGAACCCGGCTTGAACACCGGGGAGCTGTTTTTT.

This chain connects TRBV10-3 to TRBJ1-1, with D unresolved. Trimming shortened V by 10 bases and J by 0 bases, and 15 bases separated the two germline ends. This CDR3 has 14 residues. Germline CDR1 reads ENHRY; CDR2 reads SYGVKD. CDR3 loop: CATTAGNMNTEAFF. The DNA of the CDR3 is TGTGCCACCACCGCGGGTAATATGAACACTGAAGCTTTCTTT.

V and J are TRBV7-9 and TRBJ1-5, with 7 nucleotides matching TRBD1. V dropped 1 base and J dropped 2; count of bases not matched to a gene: 2. The CDR3 runs to 15 residues. Germline-derived CDR1 and CDR2 are SEHNR and FQNEAQ (reference sequence). The CDR3 reads CASSLGDSGNQPQHF. The CDR3 DNA reads as TGTGCCAGCAGCTTAGGGGACAGTGGCAATCAGCCCCAGCATTTT.

The V and J genes are TRBV14 and TRBJ2-6; maybe TRBD2 (6 bases). Between the trimmed V and J ends, which lost 3 bases and 1 base, there was a span of 10 bases. The germline V gene encodes CDR1 SGHDN and CDR2 FVKESK. The CDR3 runs to 16 residues. CDR3 coding DNA: TGTGCCAGCAGCCAGTGGCGGGGTTCTGGGGCCAACGTCCTGACTTTC. This translates into CASSQWRGSGANVLTF.

The chain uses TRBV18 and TRBJ2-7; D is uncertain. In germline, CDR1 is KGHSH, CDR2 LQKENI. The CDR3 runs 14 residues. The V gene lost 0 bases and the J gene lost 2 bases, with 8 bases spanning the gap. CDR3 in DNA: TGTGCCAGCTCACCACCGACAACTACCTACGAGCAGTACTTC. Translation gives CASSPPTTTYEQYF.